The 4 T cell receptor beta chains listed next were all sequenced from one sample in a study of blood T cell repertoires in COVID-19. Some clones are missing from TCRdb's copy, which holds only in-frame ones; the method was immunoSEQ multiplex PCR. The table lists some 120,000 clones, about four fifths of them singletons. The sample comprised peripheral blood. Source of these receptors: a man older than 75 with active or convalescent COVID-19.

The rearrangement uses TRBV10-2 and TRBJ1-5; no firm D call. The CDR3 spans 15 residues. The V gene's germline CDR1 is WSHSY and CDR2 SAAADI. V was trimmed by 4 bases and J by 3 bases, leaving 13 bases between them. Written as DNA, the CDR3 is TGCGCCAGCAGTGGGGTGTCAGGTTTCAATCAGCCCCAGCATTTT. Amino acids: CASSGVSGFNQPQHF.

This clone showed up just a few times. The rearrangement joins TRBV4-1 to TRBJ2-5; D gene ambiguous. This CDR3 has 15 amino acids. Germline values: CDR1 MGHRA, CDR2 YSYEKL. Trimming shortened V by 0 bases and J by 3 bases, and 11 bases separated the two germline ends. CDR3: CASSQDRKPKETQYF. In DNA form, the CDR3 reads TGCGCCAGCAGCCAAGATCGAAAGCCAAAAGAGACCCAGTACTTC.

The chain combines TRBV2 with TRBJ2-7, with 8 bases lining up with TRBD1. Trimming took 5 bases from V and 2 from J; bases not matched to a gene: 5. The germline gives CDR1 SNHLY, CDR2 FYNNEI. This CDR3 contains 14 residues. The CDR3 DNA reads TGTGCCAGCAGTAACGGACAGGGCACCTACGAGCAGTACTTC. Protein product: CASSNGQGTYEQYF.

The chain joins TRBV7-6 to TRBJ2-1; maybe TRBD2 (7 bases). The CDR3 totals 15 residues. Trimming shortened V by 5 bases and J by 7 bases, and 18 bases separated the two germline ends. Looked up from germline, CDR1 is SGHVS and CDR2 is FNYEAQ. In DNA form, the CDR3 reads TGTGCCAGCAGCCCTTTCGGGGGGCCGGTAAATGAGCAGTTCTTC. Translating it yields CASSPFGGPVNEQFF.